These 25 T cell receptor beta chains came from one sample sequenced in a study of T cells in Graves' hyperthyroidism and ophthalmopathy. Authors of the study amplified TCR beta CDR3 regions from RNA transcripts. HTBI primers were the set used in a first-round RT-PCR of the TCR CDR3. Each CDR3 protein is one row after TCRdb ran MiXCR on the multiplex PCR reads. The data contain a few hundred thousand distinct CDR3 sequences, 46% of them singletons. The sample taken for sequencing was peripheral blood or thyroid tissue (not recorded which). Every receptor here comes from an adult woman with Graves' disease, either hyperthyroidism or ophthalmopathy (not recorded which).

The chain uses TRBV13 and TRBJ1-6, with D hard to call. CDR3 length equals 16 residues. Germline V CDR1 and CDR2: PRHDT, FYEKMQ (reference sequence). The V end was cut by 0 bases, the J end by 0 bases, with 6 bases between. The CDR3 here is CASSLGSSSYNSPLHF. In DNA, the CDR3 is TGTGCCAGCAGCTTAGGCTCAAGCTCCTATAATTCACCCCTCCACTTT.

The genes are TRBV5-1 and TRBJ1-4; 12 bases match TRBD1. The ends lost 4 bases at V and 8 bases at J; junction bases unmatched: 9. CDR1 is SGHRS and CDR2 is YFSETQ in the germline V gene. The CDR3 runs to 16 residues. The CDR3 is CASSPEGTGGEEKLFF. The CDR3 nucleotides read TGCGCCAGCAGCCCCGAAGGGACAGGGGGCGAGGAAAAACTGTTTTTT.

At least ten counts were recorded for this clonotype. The chain employs TRBV20-1 and TRBJ2-7; D is unresolved. V dropped 3 bases and J dropped 1 base, with 10 bases sitting between them. Germline CDR1 reads DFQATT; CDR2 reads SNEGSKA (reference sequence). The CDR3 contains 13 residues. The CDR3 nucleotides are TGCAGTGCTAGGGGTGACGGTTCCTACGAGCAGTACTTC. Residues: CSARGDGSYEQYF.

About this clonotype itself: A read error may explain this, as a much larger clone is one base away. The chain recombines TRBV7-2 with TRBJ2-7; 10 bases align to TRBD2. The CDR3 has 14 amino acids. Germline V gene data show CDR1 as SGHTA and CDR2 as FQGNSA. Trimming took 6 bases from V and 6 from J; bases not matched to a gene: 8. This CDR3 is CASSSPSGGVEQYF. As DNA, the CDR3 is TGTGCCAGCAGTTCCCCTAGCGGGGGAGTCGAGCAGTACTTC.

This clonotype was detected only a few times. The rearrangement links TRBV15 to TRBJ1-4; a possible D gene is TRBD1 (5 bases). The CDR3 has 16 amino acids. Trimming pared 1 base from V and 0 bases from J, leaving 9 bases between. Germline assignment: CDR1 LNHNV and CDR2 YYDKDF (reference sequence). The CDR3: CATSRGGGPTNEKLFF. DNA for the CDR3: TGTGCCACCAGCAGAGGGGGGGGACCAACTAATGAAAAACTGTTTTTT.

This clonotype was counted many times. This CDR3 is CATPFTSGNFYEQYF. As DNA, the CDR3 is TGTGCCACCCCCTTCACTAGCGGGAATTTCTACGAGCAGTACTTC. The V gene is TRBV24-1, the J gene TRBJ2-7, with 10 bases fitting TRBD2. The CDR3 covers 15 residues. Germline-derived CDR1 and CDR2 are KGHDR and SFDVKD. Trimming removed 9 bases from V and 3 bases from J; junction bases left unmatched: 10.

The J gene is TRBJ1-1, the V gene TRBV10-2, with D perhaps matching TRBD1 (6 bases). The germline V gene encodes CDR1 WSHSY and CDR2 SAAADI. V lost 6 bases, J lost 4 bases, and 15 bases lay in between. The CDR3 totals 14 residues. The CDR3 spells CASRKPQGSTEAFF. The CDR3 coding sequence is TGCGCCAGCAGGAAACCACAGGGATCCACTGAAGCTTTCTTT.

Ten or more counts support this clonotype. This chain uses TRBV7-3 with TRBJ2-5; TRBD1 aligns across 8 bases. This CDR3 spans 16 amino acids. Trimming removed 5 bases from V and 2 bases from J; junction bases left unmatched: 10. CDR1 and CDR2 from the germline V gene are SGHTA and FQGTGA. The CDR3 coding sequence is TGTGCCAGCAGCCCTAGGACAGGGCTCGGTCAAGAGACCCAGTACTTC. It yields the protein CASSPRTGLGQETQYF.

This clonotype was seen only a few times. For the CDR3, the DNA is TGTGCCAGCGGAAAGGTCCCAGGTGACGCTGAAGCTTTCTTT. As protein: CASGKVPGDAEAFF. V and J are TRBV2 and TRBJ1-1; D call uncertain. V lost 8 bases to trimming and J lost 6 bases, with 19 bases between them. Germline V CDR1 and CDR2: SNHLY, FYNNEI. This CDR3 region has 14 residues.

The chain employs TRBV9 and TRBJ2-2, with D perhaps given as TRBD1 or TRBD2 (5 bases each). CDR1 is SGDLS, CDR2 YYNGEE, per germline. The CDR3 contains 12 residues. The chain's CDR3 is CAYGAQFGELFF. The DNA for the CDR3 is TGTGCTTACGGGGCTCAGTTCGGGGAGCTGTTTTTT.

The chain couples TRBV20-1 to TRBJ1-2; D call uncertain. CDR3 length equals 8 residues. Germline CDR1 is DFQATT and CDR2 is SNEGSKA (reference sequence). Deletions cut 3 bases from V and 12 bases from J, with 5 bases between. Here the CDR3 reads CSASFDTF. CDR3 coding DNA: TGCAGTGCTAGTTTTGACACCTTC.

This clonotype was observed a handful of times. This chain links TRBV28 with TRBJ2-7, with 9 nucleotides matching TRBD2. This CDR3 comprises 15 residues. CDR1 is MDHEN, CDR2 SYDVKM, per germline. Trimming cost V 6 bases and J 0 bases; bases outside gene matches: 6. The chain's CDR3 is CASRLSSGNSYEQYF. The CDR3 DNA reads as TGTGCCAGCAGACTCTCTAGCGGGAACTCCTACGAGCAGTACTTC.

The J gene is TRBJ1-1, the V gene TRBV5-6; TRBD1 agrees at 7 bases. The V gene end was trimmed by 5 bases and the J gene end by 7 bases; junction bases not matched to a gene: 11. The CDR3 has 14 amino acids. Germline V CDR1 and CDR2: SGHDT, YYEEEE. DNA for the CDR3: TGTGCCAGCAGTGGGGACAGAGCGTCCTTTGAAGCTTTCTTT. Its protein is CASSGDRASFEAFF.

In this sample, this clonotype turned up a few times. In nucleotides, the CDR3 is TGTGCCAGCAGTCCAACAGGAGATGCTGGCTACACCTTC. The encoded protein is CASSPTGDAGYTF. V is TRBV6-6 and J is TRBJ1-2, with a possible D match to TRBD1 (5 bases). The CDR3 is 13 residues long. Germline V CDR1 and CDR2: MNHNY, SVGAGI (reference sequence). Between the trimmed V and J ends, which lost 5 bases and 7 bases, there was a span of 14 bases.

This clonotype was recorded at least ten times. The V call is TRBV2, the J call TRBJ1-1; D remains unclear. The CDR3 length is 12 residues. The V gene lost 4 bases and the J gene lost 11 bases, with 14 bases spanning the gap. Germline values: CDR1 SNHLY, CDR2 FYNNEI. CDR3 coding DNA: TGTGCCAGCAGTGCGGGCCGTCTGAAGGCTTTCTTT. This gives the protein CASSAGRLKAFF.

J is TRBJ1-6 and V is TRBV19; D is possibly TRBD1 (5 bases). Trimming took off 9 bases at V and 5 bases at J, with 17 bases between the two ends. The germline gives CDR1 LNHDA, CDR2 SQIVND (reference sequence). This CDR3 spans 15 amino acids. In DNA form, the CDR3 reads TGTGCCAGCAGTTCCCGCGGGGCCGATAATTCACCCCTCCACTTT. Residues: CASSSRGADNSPLHF.

The chain uses TRBV15 and TRBJ1-5; perhaps TRBD1 as D (5 bases). Germline V gene data show CDR1 as LNHNV and CDR2 as YYDKDF (reference sequence). CDR3 length: 13 residues. V lost 5 bases and J lost 9, with 14 bases in between. Here the CDR3 DNA reads TGTGCCACCAGCCCGGGGGGGGTGATGCCCCAGCATTTT. Amino acid sequence: CATSPGGVMPQHF.

This clonotype appeared many times. This sequence joins TRBV15 and TRBJ2-7; D is ambiguous. The CDR3 is 14 amino acids. The germline gives CDR1 LNHNV, CDR2 YYDKDF (reference sequence). V was pared by 9 bases and J by 1 base, with 16 bases between. Here the CDR3 reads CATSMGPHSYEQYF. CDR3 coding DNA: TGTGCCACGTCCATGGGCCCCCATTCCTACGAGCAGTACTTC.

The gene calls are TRBV7-9 and TRBJ2-6, with D perhaps TRBD1 (6 bases). This CDR3 has 16 amino acids. V was trimmed by 0 bases and J by 3 bases, leaving 9 bases between them. Germline lookup yields CDR1 SEHNR and CDR2 FQNEAQ (reference sequence). In nucleotides, the CDR3 is TGTGCCAGCAGCTTAGCCGAGACAGGTGGGGCCAACGTCCTGACTTTC. It encodes CASSLAETGGANVLTF.

This clonotype was observed many times. This chain connects TRBV7-3 to TRBJ2-5; D call uncertain. Germline V gene sequence: CDR1 SGHTA, CDR2 FQGTGA. V dropped 1 base and J dropped 5 bases, with 11 bases sitting between them. The CDR3 consists of 14 residues. CDR3 sequence (DNA): TGTGCCAGCAGCTTAAGGGGTTCCACGGAGACCCAGTACTTC. Translation gives CASSLRGSTETQYF.

The chain employs TRBV11-2 and TRBJ1-1, with 7 bases lining up with TRBD1. Per germline, CDR1 SGHAT and CDR2 FQNNGV. The ends lost 3 bases at V and 4 bases at J; junction bases unmatched: 5. The CDR3 loop spans 14 amino acids. The CDR3 loop is CASSFSDRVTEAFF. The DNA for the CDR3 is TGTGCCAGCAGCTTTTCCGACAGGGTCACTGAAGCTTTCTTT.

This clonotype was observed many times. V is TRBV2 and J is TRBJ1-4; D gene ambiguous. This CDR3 is 14 amino acids long. V was pared by 6 bases and J by 8 bases, with 16 bases between. Per the germline V gene, CDR1 is SNHLY and CDR2 is FYNNEI. The CDR3 DNA reads TGTGCCAGCAGGCAATTTACCGCAAAGGAAAAACTGTTTTTT. Translating gives CASRQFTAKEKLFF.

The table lists this clonotype with many counts. V gene TRBV7-2 combines with J gene TRBJ2-7; D remains ambiguous. Germline values: CDR1 SGHTA, CDR2 FQGNSA. Trimming pared 4 bases from V and 5 bases from J, leaving 9 bases between. This CDR3 comprises 12 residues. The CDR3 here is CASSSRWNEQYF. The CDR3 DNA reads as TGTGCCAGCAGCTCCCGGTGGAACGAGCAGTACTTC. Filled out from reference TRBV7-2 and TRBJ2-7, the complete variable domain reads GAGVSQSPSNKVTEKGKDVELRCDPISGHTALYWYRQSLGQGLEFLIYFQGNSAPDKSGLPSDRFSAERTGGSVSTLTIQRTQQEDSAVYLCASSSRWNEQYFGPGTRLTVT.

The genes are TRBV25-1 and TRBJ2-2; TRBD2 matches 10 bases. V trimming: 5 bases; J trimming: 3 bases; junction bases outside the gene matches: 9. Germline loops: CDR1 MGHDK, CDR2 SYGVNS. The CDR3 contains 17 residues. The CDR3 coding sequence is TGTGCCAGCAGTTCCGGGACTAGCGTCGGTTACACCGGGGAGCTGTTTTTT. This encodes CASSSGTSVGYTGELFF.

The sample holds many counts of this clonotype. This rearrangement joins TRBV7-3 to TRBJ2-6; D uncertain. This CDR3 region has 14 residues. The V gene's germline CDR1 is SGHTA and CDR2 FQGTGA. V was cut by 2 bases and J by 2 bases, with 4 bases left in between. The CDR3 nucleotides are TGTGCCAGCAGCTTAGTTGCTGGGGCCAACGTCCTGACTTTC. Protein product: CASSLVAGANVLTF.